This TCR beta chain was profiled in a study of blood T cell repertoires in COVID-19. Background on the study: The origin of the acute and convalescent COVID-19 samples was the United States, Italy and Spain. From T cells, B-cell-depleted T cells, or PBMCs came the material, which was cDNA or gDNA.

Produced via immunoSEQ multiplex PCR; TCRdb's table is partial and in-frame only. The repertoire holds 250,000 to 350,000 clones, approximately 91% seen once, with around 12% in the top ten. This CDR3 is 13 amino acids long. Trimming at V came to 6 bases and at J to 4 bases, leaving 5 bases not matched to a gene. Germline CDR1 reads MDHEN; CDR2 reads SYDVKM. V is TRBV28 and J is TRBJ1-1; TRBD1 agrees at 7 bases. The sequence derives from a woman aged 60-75 years with acute or convalescent COVID-19. What was sequenced was peripheral blood. The CDR3 nucleotides are TGTGCCAGCAGAGGGGGCTGGCGCACTGAAGCTTTCTTT. Translated, it gives CASRGGWRTEAFF.